Below are 5 T cell receptor beta chains sequenced from a single sample in a study of T-cell memory formation after mild COVID-19. TCRdb re-called the 5' RACE reads with MiXCR, one entry per CDR3 protein. The sample contains approximately 500,000 distinct CDR3 sequences, more than 20% of which appear only once. The sample was PBMCs or a T cell subset sorted from them (not recorded which). The receptors derive from an adult woman who had mild COVID-19 (a few samples of this study predate the infection). Cell type and time point are not known.

This clonotype was seen more than once but under ten times. This chain links TRBV29-1 with TRBJ2-1; D may be TRBD1 (6 bases). V shed 0 bases and J shed 5 bases, with 23 bases lying between them. Germline values: CDR1 SQVTM, CDR2 ANQGSEA. The CDR3 extends over 18 amino acids. The CDR3 spells CSVEDWGRMRAYNNEQFF. The CDR3 DNA reads as TGCAGCGTTGAAGATTGGGGGCGGATGCGGGCCTATAACAATGAGCAGTTCTTC.

This clonotype was observed a handful of times. The V gene is TRBV15, the J gene TRBJ2-2, with TRBD1 as a possible D gene (7 bases). This CDR3 is 14 amino acids long. Trimming left V 2 bases short and J 4 bases short, with 8 bases between. Looked up from germline, CDR1 is LNHNV and CDR2 is YYDKDF (reference sequence). CDR3 sequence: CATSRQGGTGELFF. In DNA form, the CDR3 reads TGTGCCACCAGCAGACAGGGGGGCACCGGGGAGCTGTTTTTT.

This clonotype was found a few times. The V call is TRBV28, the J call TRBJ1-1; D call uncertain. The CDR3 has 14 amino acids. In germline, CDR1 is MDHEN, CDR2 SYDVKM. The V end lost 2 bases, the J end lost 2 bases, and 9 bases lay between the germline ends. The CDR3 DNA follows: TGTGCCAGCAGTTTAAGGCAGATAAACACTGAAGCTTTCTTT. Amino acids: CASSLRQINTEAFF.

The V and J genes are TRBV7-9 and TRBJ2-1, with D perhaps being TRBD1 or TRBD2 (5 bases each). Trimming cost V 0 bases and J 3 bases, with 12 bases left between them. The CDR3 has 16 amino acids. Germline V gene sequence: CDR1 SEHNR, CDR2 FQNEAQ (reference sequence). DNA for the CDR3: TGTGCCAGCAGCTTAGCGTTCGGGGCGAACTACAATGAGCAGTTCTTC. It encodes CASSLAFGANYNEQFF.

The chain employs TRBV28 and TRBJ2-5, with 12 bases aligning to TRBD2. The CDR3 totals 16 residues. Looked up from germline, CDR1 is MDHEN and CDR2 is SYDVKM. Trimming removed 4 bases from V and 6 bases from J; junction bases left unmatched: 9. In DNA, the CDR3 is TGTGCCAGCAGTTCACCTAGACTAGCGGGGGAAAAGACCCAGTACTTC. Protein sequence: CASSSPRLAGEKTQYF. The full variable domain, rest sourced from reference TRBV28 and TRBJ2-5, is DVKVTQSSRYLVKRTGEKVFLECVQDMDHENMFWYRQDPGLGLRLIYFSYDVKMKEKGDIPEGYSVSREKKERFSLILESASTNQTSMYLCASSSPRLAGEKTQYFGPGTRLLVL.